This T cell receptor beta chain was obtained from a study of beta chain features in type 1 diabetes. A note on this clone: Antigen specificity is unknown. The sample has other DNA sequences that encode this CDR3 too.

TCRB transcripts that were expressed got sequenced, as all of the isolated RNA had been reverse transcribed. Assay: immunoSEQ multiplex PCR; the TCRdb copy retains only in-frame clones and omits some. The table includes more than 300,000 clones, 9.5% to 10% detected once. Findings and caveats of the study: There was a moderate but significant shortening of TCRB CDR3s in all four CD4+ subsets of Type 1 diabetes patients. HLA effects on TCRB rearrangement stayed unresolved here.

V gave up 0 bases and J gave up 6 bases; unmatched junction bases: 3. CDR3 length: 15 amino acids. Germline CDR1 and CDR2: SGHRS and YFSETQ. The sample was central memory CD4+ T cells from blood. The receptor comes from a man under 40 with type 1 diabetes. V usage is TRBV5-1 and J usage is TRBJ2-1, with 10 bases that match TRBD2. The CDR3 DNA sequence: TGCGCCAGCAGCTTGGCCGCTAGCGGGAGCAATGAGCAGTTCTTC. Its protein is CASSLAASGSNEQFF.